This T cell receptor beta chain came from a study of PD-1 blockade in mismatch repair-deficient tumors (dated by TCRdb to 2016 to 2017). In the study overall: The trial enrolled 86 consecutive patients with approximately eleven mismatch repair-deficient cancer types between late 2013 and 2016, all previously treated and progressing. Tumor-associated T cell clones were tracked in the peripheral blood of patients responding to PD-1 blockade by deep sequencing of TCR CDR3 regions. Overall study results and their limits: After pembrolizumab, tumor-resident clones, which were often undetectable in blood before treatment, expanded rapidly and then contracted, generally ahead of radiologic responses.

Here V drops 5 bases and J drops 4 bases, and the junction holds 11 bases not matched to any gene. CDR1 and CDR2 are drawn from the germline V gene (reference sequence): SGHAT, FQDESV. The CDR3 runs 16 residues from the cysteine to the phenylalanine. The kept DNA is CDR3 alone, 48 bases in frame from the first base. Receptor libraries were prepared by the immunoSEQ multiplex PCR assay. Imported from immuneACCESS, the table was reduced by TCRdb to in-frame sequences with V and J called. These copies leave out some clones; in studies compared against another copy, an unresolved V gene accounts for under half, and the cause of the remainder is not known. The sample includes about 130,000 clones, with 88% observed a single time. The ten top clones hold approximately 12% of the sample. On this clone itself: What this receptor recognizes is not known. Base qualities were left out, and no much larger clone turns up one base away.

For each enrolled patient, mismatch repair deficiency was established using either polymerase chain reaction or immunohistochemistry. TCR sequencing was performed for a few patients who responded to pembrolizumab therapy. In the phase II trial, pembrolizumab PD-1 blockade was tested prospectively in advanced mismatch repair-deficient cancers, no matter which tissue of origin the cancers came from. Peripheral blood T cell samples were gathered serially, both before PD-1 blockade started and at multiple time points afterward. The timing of each blood sample was reported as weeks after the first dose of pembrolizumab.

The source was peripheral blood, collected approximately 71 weeks after starting pembrolizumab. This clonotype was obtained from an adult with mismatch repair-deficient cancer. The rearrangement combines TRBV11-1 with TRBJ2-3, with TRBD1 matching 8 junction bases. The DNA reads as follows: TGTGCCAGCAGCCCAGCGGTGGAACAGGGGGCAGATACGCAGTATTTT. Translated, it reads CASSPAVEQGADTQYF.